The clone carrying this T cell receptor (beta chain) was detected many times. The CDR3 is 16 residues long. The junction had 10 bases not matched to a gene; V was cut back by 1 base and J by 5 bases. Germline V gene data show CDR1 as DFQATT and CDR2 as SNEGSKA (reference sequence). This record belongs to a study of T-cell reconstitution after alpha-beta-depleted transplantation in children. TCRbeta library construction was performed incorporating unique molecular identifiers. TCRdb reprocessed the PCR reads with MiXCR, giving one entry per CDR3 protein. The table includes around 700,000 distinct CDR3 sequences, around 14% detected once.

The V gene is TRBV20-1, the J gene TRBJ2-1; 8 positions match TRBD2. The receptor was derived from a girl aged 2 to 9 with congenital amegakaryocytic thrombocytopenia, due to receive a stem cell transplant. This sample comprised PBMCs, obtained before TCRalphabeta/CD19-depleted stem cell transplant. This chain's CDR3 is CSARATSGSPDNEQFF. The CDR3 nucleotides read TGCAGTGCTAGAGCAACTAGCGGCAGCCCCGACAATGAGCAGTTCTTC.